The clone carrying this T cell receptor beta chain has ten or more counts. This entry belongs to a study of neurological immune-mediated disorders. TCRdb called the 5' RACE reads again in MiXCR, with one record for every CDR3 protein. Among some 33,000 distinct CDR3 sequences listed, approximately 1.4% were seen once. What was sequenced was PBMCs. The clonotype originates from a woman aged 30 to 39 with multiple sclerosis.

In DNA, the CDR3 is TGTGCCAGCAAGCGGACGTATAATTCACCCCTCCACTTT. Translating gives CASKRTYNSPLHF. The V and J genes are TRBV14 and TRBJ1-6; D is unclear. The CDR3 has 13 residues. Germline CDR1 is SGHDN and CDR2 is FVKESK. V lost 7 bases and J lost 4, with 8 bases in between.